This T cell receptor beta chain was identified in a study of blood T cell repertoires in COVID-19. After removal of 5 bases from V and 3 bases from J, the junction contained 1 base not matched to a gene. CDR1 PRHDT and CDR2 FYEKMQ come from the germline V gene (reference sequence). The CDR3 has 14 amino acids. Libraries were prepared by immunoSEQ multiplex PCR; TCRdb keeps only in-frame clonotypes and omits some of them. The sample yields about 260,000 clones, around nine tenths seen once. V and J are TRBV13 and TRBJ2-5; 12 bases agree with TRBD2. The sample consisted of peripheral blood. The sequence derives from a man aged 35 to 55 with active or convalescent COVID-19. The CDR3, as DNA: TGTGCCAGCAGCCGACTAGCGGGAGAAGAGACCCAGTACTTC. Its translation: CASSRLAGEETQYF.